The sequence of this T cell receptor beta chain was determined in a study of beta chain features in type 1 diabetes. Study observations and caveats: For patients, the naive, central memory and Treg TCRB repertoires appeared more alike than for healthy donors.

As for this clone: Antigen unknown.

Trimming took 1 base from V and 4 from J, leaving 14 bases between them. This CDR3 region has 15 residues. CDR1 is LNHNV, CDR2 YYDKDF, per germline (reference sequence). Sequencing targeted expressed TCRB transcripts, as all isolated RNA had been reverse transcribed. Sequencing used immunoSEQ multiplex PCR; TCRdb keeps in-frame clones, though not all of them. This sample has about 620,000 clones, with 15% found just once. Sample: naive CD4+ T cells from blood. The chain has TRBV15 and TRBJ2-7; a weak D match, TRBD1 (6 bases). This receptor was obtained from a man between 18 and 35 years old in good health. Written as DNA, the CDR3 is TGTGCCACCAGCAGAGGACCGGGACAAGTGTACGAGCAGTACTTC. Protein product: CATSRGPGQVYEQYF.